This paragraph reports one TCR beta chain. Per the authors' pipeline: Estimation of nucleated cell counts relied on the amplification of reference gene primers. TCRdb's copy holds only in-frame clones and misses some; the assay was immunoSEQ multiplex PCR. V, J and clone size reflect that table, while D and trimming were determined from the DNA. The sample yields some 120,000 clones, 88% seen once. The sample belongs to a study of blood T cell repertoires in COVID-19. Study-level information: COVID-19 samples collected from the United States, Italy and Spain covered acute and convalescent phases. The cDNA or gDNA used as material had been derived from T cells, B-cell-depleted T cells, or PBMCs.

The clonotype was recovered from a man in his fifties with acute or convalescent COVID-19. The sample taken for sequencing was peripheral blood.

CDR3 amino acids: CAITPTGVGNEQFF. The DNA of the CDR3 is TGTGCCATCACCCCGACAGGGGTGGGCAATGAGCAGTTCTTC. This sequence joins TRBV10-3 and TRBJ2-1; TRBD1 matches 8 bases. This CDR3 region has 14 residues. V shed 7 bases, J shed 6 bases, and the junction held 8 bases outside the gene matches. Per the germline V gene, CDR1 is ENHRY and CDR2 is SYGVKD.